One sample yielded the 13 T cell receptor beta chains listed below, sequenced in a study of control samples from healthy donors and cancer patients. Data came from immunoSEQ multiplex PCR; TCRdb stores just in-frame clones and leaves some out. Of under 200,000 clones in the sample, approximately 94% were seen once. The sample consisted of blood. All receptors derive from a woman in her thirties or forties in good health.

The gene calls are TRBV12-5 and TRBJ1-5; D is ambiguous. V was trimmed by 0 bases and J by 4 bases, leaving 4 bases between them. Germline lookup yields CDR1 LGHNT and CDR2 FRNRAP. The CDR3 is made up of 13 amino acids. The CDR3 here is CASGLVVNQPQHF. The CDR3, as DNA: TGTGCTAGTGGTTTGGTAGTTAATCAGCCCCAGCATTTT.

This sequence joins TRBV10-3 and TRBJ1-2, with 9 bases that match TRBD1. The CDR3 totals 17 residues. Trimming at V came to 4 bases and at J to 2 bases, leaving 11 bases not matched to a gene. The germline CDR1 and CDR2 sequences are ENHRY and SYGVKD. This CDR3 is CAISVGALTGGNYGYTF. The CDR3 DNA reads TGTGCCATCAGTGTTGGAGCTCTTACAGGGGGCAACTATGGCTACACCTTC.

The J gene is TRBJ2-2, the V gene TRBV6-6, with D maybe TRBD2 (6 bases). Germline loops: CDR1 MNHNY, CDR2 SVGAGI (reference sequence). The CDR3 length is 12 residues. V was pared by 5 bases and J by 6 bases, with 7 bases between. The CDR3 DNA reads TGTGCCAGCAGTCGGGGGTCCGGGGAGCTGTTTTTT. Translated, it gives CASSRGSGELFF.

This chain links TRBV5-4 with TRBJ2-7, with unresolved D. From germline, CDR1 is SGHNT and CDR2 YYREEE (reference sequence). The V and J ends lost 3 bases and 5 bases respectively, with 18 bases between them. CDR3 length: 15 residues. CDR3 residues: CASSWAGGLGNEQYF. The CDR3 region has the DNA TGTGCCAGCAGCTGGGCCGGTGGGCTGGGAAACGAGCAGTACTTC. Looking up the rest from reference TRBV5-4 and TRBJ2-7 gives the full variable domain: ETGVTQSPTHLIKTRGQQVTLRCSSQSGHNTVSWYQQALGQGPQFIFQYYREEENGRGNFPPRFSGLQFPNYSSELNVNALELDDSALYLCASSWAGGLGNEQYFGPGTRLTVT.

The chain is built from TRBV30 and TRBJ2-7, with D perhaps matching TRBD2 (5 bases). V lost 8 bases to trimming and J lost 0 bases, with 11 bases between them. In germline, CDR1 is GTSNPN, CDR2 SVGIG (reference sequence). This CDR3 has 12 amino acids. The CDR3 spells CAGQADSYEQYF. CDR3 sequence (DNA): TGTGCCGGGCAAGCGGACTCCTACGAGCAGTACTTC.

V gene TRBV11-2 combines with J gene TRBJ2-7; D is undetermined. The CDR3 totals 12 residues. Germline values: CDR1 SGHAT, CDR2 FQNNGV. V gave up 1 base and J gave up 2 bases, with 3 bases separating them. This CDR3 reads CASSLGAYEQYF. CDR3 sequence (DNA): TGTGCCAGCAGCTTAGGGGCCTACGAGCAGTACTTC.

The chain employs TRBV12-5 and TRBJ2-6; D call uncertain. Germline loops: CDR1 LGHNT, CDR2 FRNRAP. This CDR3 comprises 17 residues. Trimming removed 6 bases at V and 0 bases at J, with 15 bases between. The CDR3, as DNA: TGTGCTAGTGGCCCCTTTTTGGGTATCTCTGGGGCCAACGTCCTGACTTTC. Protein product: CASGPFLGISGANVLTF.

This chain joins TRBV5-1 and TRBJ2-5; a possible D gene is TRBD2 (5 bases). Germline CDR1 is SGHRS and CDR2 is YFSETQ. V lost 0 bases and J 3 bases, leaving 9 bases between the germline ends. The CDR3 loop spans 14 amino acids. The CDR3 DNA sequence: TGCGCCAGCAGCTTGGATACCGGGGAAGAGACCCAGTACTTC. As protein: CASSLDTGEETQYF.

The chain recombines TRBV9 with TRBJ1-1; TRBD1 might be the D (5 bases). Per germline, CDR1 SGDLS and CDR2 YYNGEE. The V end lost 3 bases, the J end lost 0 bases, and 12 bases lay between the germline ends. The CDR3 loop spans 15 amino acids. CDR3 loop: CASSGRGHLNTEAFF. In DNA form, the CDR3 reads TGTGCCAGCAGCGGGCGCGGACATTTGAACACTGAAGCTTTCTTT.

This clone was counted a few times. The V call is TRBV6-5, the J call TRBJ2-2; D is unresolved. The germline CDR1 and CDR2 sequences are MNHEY and SVGAGI. The CDR3 totals 11 residues. The V end was cut by 7 bases, the J end by 4 bases, with 4 bases between. The CDR3: CASKFTGELFF. As DNA, the CDR3 is TGTGCCAGCAAATTCACCGGGGAGCTGTTTTTT.

The chain combines TRBV18 with TRBJ1-1, with 8 bases matching TRBD1. Germline V gene data show CDR1 as KGHSH and CDR2 as LQKENI. The CDR3 has 14 amino acids. V gave up 6 bases and J gave up 1 base; unmatched junction bases: 4. CDR3 in amino acids: CASSAGQGNTEAFF. The CDR3 DNA is TGTGCCAGCTCGGCAGGACAGGGGAACACTGAAGCTTTCTTT.

CDR3 bases: TGTGCCATCAGCCAGGCTCTCCTTTTGAACACTGAAGCTTTCTTT. It specifies CAISQALLLNTEAFF. The V call is TRBV10-3, the J call TRBJ1-1; no clear D. Trimming removed 6 bases at V and 0 bases at J, with 14 bases between. The CDR3 is 15 residues long. Germline CDR1 ENHRY, CDR2 SYGVKD.

This rearrangement joins TRBV25-1 to TRBJ1-1; D might be TRBD1 (5 bases). Trimming removed 4 bases at V and 1 base at J, with 7 bases between. The V gene's germline CDR1 is MGHDK and CDR2 SYGVNS. The CDR3 spans 13 residues. Here the CDR3 DNA reads TGTGCCAGCAGTGGCCAGGGGAACACTGAAGCTTTCTTT. Amino acid sequence: CASSGQGNTEAFF.